This entry concerns a single T cell receptor (beta chain). This sample was included in a study of blood T cell repertoires in COVID-19. Study context: The samples span acute and convalescent COVID-19 from the United States, Italy and Spain.

The protocol was immunoSEQ multiplex PCR, while the TCRdb copy is restricted to in-frame clones and leaves out a portion. The table includes a few hundred thousand clones, about four fifths detected once. Assignments of participants to cohorts depended upon their own reported clinical history. Each recovered donor of Cohort 3 presented with two negative PCRs, clearance, or symptom resolution. This CDR3 contains 17 residues. The V gene's germline CDR1 is LNHDA and CDR2 SQIVND (reference sequence). The trim removed 6 bases at V and 2 bases at J, leaving 12 bases unmatched. V is TRBV19 and J is TRBJ1-5; 8 bases align to TRBD1. This receptor was obtained from a woman aged 50 to 60 who had recovered from COVID-19. The specimen was PBMCs or T cells enriched from blood (not recorded which). Here the CDR3 reads CASRPHGDRGGNQPQHF. CDR3 DNA sequence: TGTGCCAGTAGACCCCACGGAGACAGGGGAGGCAATCAGCCCCAGCATTTT.